The T cell receptor (beta chain) under discussion was sequenced for a study of Graves' ophthalmopathy and Graves' hyperthyroidism. Notes on the study in general: Ophthalmopathy progression predictions by the model showed 72.22% specificity and over 60% sensitivity.

Germline CDR1 is MNHEY and CDR2 is SVGEGT. The CDR3 is 15 residues long. V lost 8 bases and J lost 5; bases outside the gene matches: 12. Ophthalmopathy-affected donors exhibited moderate-to-severe activity, CAS ≥3, NOSPECS ≥4, and duration under 3 months. The evidence that diagnosis relied on was clinical symptoms, serum thyroxine, TRAb, thyroid ultrasound and orbital computed tomography. This clonotype was counted many times. The antigen is unknown. Amplification targeted the TCR beta CDR3 regions, with RNA transcripts as the source material. Second-round multiplex PCR came after a first-round RT-PCR that employed HTBI primers. TCRdb fed the multiplex PCR reads into MiXCR, producing one record per CDR3 protein. The profile shows almost 750,000 distinct CDR3 sequences, 40% of them singletons.

The chain combines TRBV6-2 or TRBV6-3 with TRBJ1-5, with 7 nucleotides matching TRBD1. Sequencing was carried out using peripheral blood. The TCR originated in an adult man with Graves' ophthalmopathy. As DNA, the CDR3 is TGTGCCAGCGCTTGGAGGGGGCGGTTAGATCAGCCCCAGCATTTT. Translated, it gives CASAWRGRLDQPQHF.